The text below deals with one TCR beta chain. What it binds is not known. The sample is drawn from a study of shared clonotypes between healthy human individuals. This CDR3 spans 14 amino acids. Per germline, CDR1 LNHNV and CDR2 YYDKDF (reference sequence). Trimming removed 4 bases from V and 3 bases from J, with 13 bases in between. The data were produced by immunoSEQ multiplex PCR, yet TCRdb's version contains in-frame clones alone and is incomplete. The data hold a few million clones, with more than 90% observed a single time. Study observations and caveats: Around 5% was the fraction of naive CD4 clonotypes found shared across a handful of donors.

The chain is built from TRBV15 and TRBJ2-7; unclear D gene. The sequence derives from a man between 18 and 29 years old in good health. Specimen: naive CD4+ T cells sorted from blood. The subset was: CD45RA+ positively selected. CDR3: CATSNPSGDYEQYF. The CDR3 coding sequence is TGTGCCACCAGCAACCCCTCCGGAGACTACGAGCAGTACTTC. Combining the CDR3 with reference TRBV15 and TRBJ2-7 gives the whole variable domain DAMVIQNPRYQVTQFGKPVTLSCSQTLNHNVMYWYQQKSSQAPKLLFHYYDKDFNNEADTPDNFQSRRPNTSFCFLDIRSPGLGDTAMYLCATSNPSGDYEQYFGPGTRLTVT.